The present T cell receptor (beta chain) was sequenced within a study of blood T cell repertoires in COVID-19 (TCRdb year 2020). About the full investigation: The collaborator samples originated in the United States, Italy and Spain and spanned the acute and convalescent phases of COVID-19. The material from the prospective study consisted of cDNA or gDNA derived from T cells, B-cell-depleted T cells, or PBMCs. Deeply sampled blood TCRbeta repertoires from subjects exposed to, actively infected with, or recovered from COVID-19 were included in the dataset. A freely available public database, intended as a resource for researchers studying the immune response to SARS-CoV-2, is where the repertoires were released. Samples came from the ongoing ImmuneRACE study (first 160 participants) plus 1,254 subjects from 6 global collaborators. Nearly every sample came with metadata listing a de-identified subject ID, COVID-19 status, age in years and sex. Where HLA class I and class II types were available, the types were taken from metadata supplied by the sample provider, not from assay-based typing.

TCRbeta CDR3 regions were amplified from genomic DNA using the immunoSEQ Assay, a bias-controlled multiplex PCR. The authors processed their data as follows. The number of nucleated cells in each sample was estimated from the amplification of reference gene primers within the assay. To quantify the absolute abundance of each unique TCRbeta CDR3 rearrangement, sequence reads were collapsed and filtered. Productive Simpson clonality was computed per sample as the square root of Simpson's diversity index over productive rearrangements. The table comes from immuneACCESS by way of TCRdb, which keeps in-frame sequences with V and J called. Part of the clones is missing from these tables; in studies checked, under half for an unresolved V gene and the rest for unknown reasons. That table gives V, J and clone size, and the DNA gave D and trimming. This sample has about 100,000 clones in its table, and around 87% of those were observed once. The top ten hold around 10% of the sample.

Details on this clone: Its specific antigen is unknown. No much larger clone is present one base from it, and per-base qualities are unavailable.

Results and caveats for the whole study, not just this receptor: The amount of clinical and demographic metadata varied by source and participant and was provided uncurated.

Including cysteine and phenylalanine, the CDR3 has 16 amino acids. Solely the CDR3 DNA is kept, with 48 bases framed from the first base. Looking up the germline V gene yields CDR1 MNHEY and CDR2 SVGAGI. Compared with germline, V lacks 1 base and J lacks 4 bases; bases without a gene match: 4. The collaborating institutions used their own protocols to collect whole blood in K2EDTA tubes. For TCRbeta analysis, collaborators shipped samples as frozen whole blood, isolated PBMCs, or DNA extracted from either of those sample types. Sequencing was done on a sample of peripheral blood. The chain is assembled from TRBV6-5 and TRBJ2-2; 9 nucleotides in the junction match TRBD2. This clonotype was sampled from a woman in her 30s with acute or convalescent COVID-19. Read as DNA, the sequence is TGTGCCAGCAGTTACTGGCGGGGGGGAGCCACCGGGGAGCTGTTTTTT. This gives the protein CASSYWRGGATGELFF.